The sample holds one count of the clone carrying this T cell receptor (beta chain). All available leukocytes, rather than a set cell count, yielded the blood DNA. With 2 bases removed from V and 0 bases from J, the gap between germline ends came to 9 bases. This CDR3 comprises 15 residues. CDR1 and CDR2 from the germline V gene are MNHNS and SASEGT. The sample comes from a study of human thymus T cells. Repertoires were generated with immunoSEQ multiplex PCR, while TCRdb's copy carries only in-frame clones and drops some. Here the sample spans tens of thousands of clones, 85% to 95% being singletons. The rearrangement uses TRBV6-1 and TRBJ2-3; TRBD1 might be the D (6 bases). This clonotype originated in a boy younger than two with a congenital heart defect but otherwise immunologically healthy. The sequenced sample was blood. CDR3 sequence (DNA): TGTGCCAGCAGTGAATGGGGGCTGAGCACAGATACGCAGTATTTT. It is translated as CASSEWGLSTDTQYF.